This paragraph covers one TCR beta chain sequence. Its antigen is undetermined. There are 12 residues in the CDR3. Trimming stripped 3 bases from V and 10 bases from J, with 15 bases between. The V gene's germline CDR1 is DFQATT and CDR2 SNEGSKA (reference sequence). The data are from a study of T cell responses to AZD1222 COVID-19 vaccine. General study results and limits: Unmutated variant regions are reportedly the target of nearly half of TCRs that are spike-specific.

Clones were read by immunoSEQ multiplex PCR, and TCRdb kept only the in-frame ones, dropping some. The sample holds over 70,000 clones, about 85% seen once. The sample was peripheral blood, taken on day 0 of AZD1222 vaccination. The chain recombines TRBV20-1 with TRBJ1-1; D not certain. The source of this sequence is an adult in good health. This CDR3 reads CSASRQPVGAFF. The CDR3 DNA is TGCAGTGCTAGTCGGCAGCCTGTTGGAGCTTTCTTT.